These 29 T cell receptor beta chains share one sample of origin, sequenced in a study of shared clonotypes between healthy human individuals. Method: immunoSEQ multiplex PCR; TCRdb's copy keeps in-frame clones and lacks some. The data show 1,500,000 or so clones, roughly 96% seen once. Sequencing used naive CD4+ T cells sorted from blood. Subset: CD45RA+ positively selected. The origin of the receptors is a man aged 25-45 years in good health.

This clone was recorded once. This chain uses TRBV6-1 with TRBJ2-1; D remains unclear. Germline values: CDR1 MNHNS, CDR2 SASEGT. The CDR3 is 14 amino acids. Deletions cut 1 base from V and 8 bases from J, with 12 bases between. The CDR3 nucleotides read TGTGCCAGCAGTGAAGGCAGTTTTGTCGATGAGCAGTTCTTC. The encoded protein is CASSEGSFVDEQFF.

This clone was seen more than once but under ten times. This CDR3 reads CASSSSGARDEKLFF. Written as DNA, the CDR3 is TGTGCCAGCAGCTCCTCGGGGGCGCGGGATGAAAAACTGTTTTTT. The V and J genes are TRBV7-9 and TRBJ1-4, with D perhaps TRBD1 (6 bases). The CDR3 loop spans 15 amino acids. Germline values: CDR1 SEHNR, CDR2 FQNEAQ (reference sequence). Trimming removed 4 bases at V and 6 bases at J, with 15 bases between.

This chain connects TRBV9 to TRBJ2-1; unclear D gene. V gave up 0 bases and J gave up 4 bases, with 11 bases separating them. Germline V gene lookup returns CDR1 SGDLS and CDR2 YYNGEE. This CDR3 has 15 residues. CDR3 amino acids: CASSVGGRLYNEQFF. CDR3 coding DNA: TGTGCCAGCAGCGTAGGCGGTAGGCTTTACAATGAGCAGTTCTTC.

The V and J genes are TRBV28 and TRBJ2-3; 9 bases align to TRBD1. The CDR3 length is 16 residues. V gave up 5 bases and J gave up 6 bases; unmatched junction bases: 12. Germline V gene data show CDR1 as MDHEN and CDR2 as SYDVKM. The CDR3 protein is CASSGLGTGLVDTQYF. In DNA, the CDR3 is TGTGCCAGCAGTGGTTTGGGGACAGGGCTTGTTGATACGCAGTATTTT.

The chain uses TRBV30 and TRBJ2-3; 10 bases align to TRBD2. The germline gives CDR1 GTSNPN, CDR2 SVGIG (reference sequence). Trimming removed 4 bases from V and 1 base from J; junction bases left unmatched: 17. The CDR3 is 19 residues long. The CDR3 region has the DNA TGTGCCTGGATCCCCTTTCCTAGGATTCTAGCGGGAGGCACAGATACGCAGTATTTT. Protein product: CAWIPFPRILAGGTDTQYF.

The rearrangement uses TRBV2 and TRBJ2-3, with 8 bases fitting TRBD2. V shed 6 bases and J 4 bases; nucleotides not matched to a gene: 3. The germline gives CDR1 SNHLY, CDR2 FYNNEI. There are 13 residues in the CDR3. CDR3 coding DNA: TGTGCCAGCAGGGGACTAGTTGCAGATACGCAGTATTTT. This encodes CASRGLVADTQYF. The entire variable domain, with the rest obtained from reference TRBV2 and TRBJ2-3, is as follows: EPEVTQTPSHQVTQMGQEVILRCVPISNHLYFYWYRQILGQKVEFLVSFYNNEISEKSEIFDDQFSVERPDGSNFTLKIRSTKLEDSAMYFCASRGLVADTQYFGPGTRLTVL.

The V and J genes are TRBV11-2 and TRBJ2-2, with unresolved D. CDR1 and CDR2 from the germline V gene are SGHAT and FQNNGV. The CDR3 is 18 residues long. Trimming took off 0 bases at V and 3 bases at J, with 17 bases between the two ends. The CDR3 region has the DNA TGTGCCAGCAGCTTAGATGGATTCCAGGTCGAGGACACCGGGGAGCTGTTTTTT. Protein sequence: CASSLDGFQVEDTGELFF.

J is TRBJ2-7 and V is TRBV2; D could derive from TRBD1 or TRBD2 (5 bases each). Germline loops: CDR1 SNHLY, CDR2 FYNNEI. This CDR3 has 14 residues. Trimming pared 9 bases from V and 4 bases from J, leaving 19 bases between. DNA for the CDR3: TGTGCCAGTTCCGCCGGGACCCAAAATTACGAGCAGTACTTC. Translating gives CASSAGTQNYEQYF.

This chain joins TRBV5-1 and TRBJ2-5; TRBD1 is a possible D gene (6 bases). CDR1 is SGHRS, CDR2 YFSETQ, per germline. This CDR3 has 14 residues. Trimming removed 4 bases at V and 2 bases at J, with 12 bases between. The CDR3, as DNA: TGCGCCAGCAGCGTTACAGGGTTTCAAGAGACCCAGTACTTC. As protein: CASSVTGFQETQYF.

V usage is TRBV18 and J usage is TRBJ2-7, with D tentatively TRBD2 (6 bases). The CDR3 loop spans 11 amino acids. Germline V gene lookup returns CDR1 KGHSH and CDR2 LQKENI. Trimming cost V 6 bases and J 7 bases, with 10 bases left between them. The CDR3 sequence is CASSFAGEQYF. CDR3 DNA sequence: TGTGCCAGCTCCTTTGCGGGGGAGCAGTACTTC.

The V and J genes are TRBV7-9 and TRBJ2-7; the D call may be TRBD1 or TRBD2 (5 bases each). Trimming shortened V by 6 bases and J by 6 bases, and 18 bases separated the two germline ends. The CDR3 is 14 amino acids. CDR1 and CDR2 from the germline V gene are SEHNR and FQNEAQ (reference sequence). CDR3 residues: CASRPPPGLGEQYF. CDR3 bases: TGTGCCAGCAGACCACCCCCGGGGCTTGGCGAGCAGTACTTC.

The rearrangement uses TRBV14 and TRBJ2-7; 7 bases are a match to TRBD2. The CDR3 is 14 residues long. The V segment lost 4 bases and the J segment 0 bases; nucleotides outside the gene matches: 3. Germline CDR1 and CDR2: SGHDN and FVKESK. The CDR3 sequence is CASSPLAASYEQYF. In nucleotides, the CDR3 is TGTGCCAGCAGCCCTCTAGCGGCCTCCTACGAGCAGTACTTC.

This clone was detected once. This chain uses TRBV2 with TRBJ2-1, with TRBD2 identical over 7 bases. From germline, CDR1 is SNHLY and CDR2 FYNNEI. The CDR3 has 14 amino acids. The ends lost 7 bases at V and 3 bases at J; junction bases unmatched: 6. The CDR3 here is CASTWGGIYNEQFF. The CDR3 DNA reads as TGTGCCAGCACGTGGGGAGGGATCTACAATGAGCAGTTCTTC.

V gene TRBV21-1 combines with J gene TRBJ1-1; the table's D call, TRBD1, has no DNA check behind it. TRBV21-1 is noted as a pseudogene. This CDR3 spans 18 amino acids. Here the CDR3 reads CASSKKKGKWIWNTEAFF. CDR3 in DNA: TGTGCCAGCAGCAAAAAGAAGGGGAAGTGGATTTGGAACACTGAAGCTTTCTTT.

In DNA, the CDR3 is TGCGCCAGCAGCTCGGGACTAGCGGGGTCGTACCAAGAGACCCAGTACTTC. This translates into CASSSGLAGSYQETQYF. This rearrangement joins TRBV5-1 to TRBJ2-5, with 13 bases fitting TRBD2. The germline CDR1 and CDR2 sequences are SGHRS and YFSETQ. The CDR3 runs 17 residues. The J segment lost 0 bases and the V segment lost 3 bases, leaving 5 bases of the junction unmatched.

CDR3 sequence (DNA): TGTGCCAGCAGCGTAGCGAGGACTAGCATAGCGGGTGGCAATGAGCAGTTCTTC. Translation: CASSVARTSIAGGNEQFF. The genes are TRBV9 and TRBJ2-1, with 8 bases lining up with TRBD2. The germline CDR1 and CDR2 sequences are SGDLS and YYNGEE. The CDR3 spans 18 residues. Unmatched junction bases numbered 14, after V lost 0 bases and J lost 6 bases. The full variable domain, completed using reference TRBV9 and TRBJ2-1, is DSGVTQTPKHLITATGQRVTLRCSPRSGDLSVYWYQQSLDQGLQFLIQYYNGEERAKGNILERFSAQQFPDLHSELNLSSLELGDSALYFCASSVARTSIAGGNEQFFGPGTRLTVL.

V usage is TRBV10-1 and J usage is TRBJ1-1; TRBD1 is a possible D gene (5 bases). Looked up from germline, CDR1 is WNHNN and CDR2 is SYGVQD (reference sequence). CDR3 length: 14 residues. V lost 2 bases and J 6 bases, leaving 13 bases between the germline ends. The CDR3 here is CASSEAAAGAEAFF. The CDR3, as DNA: TGCGCCAGCAGTGAGGCGGCGGCGGGGGCTGAAGCTTTCTTT.

The table lists this clone with a count of one. CDR3 sequence reads: CASTFQDLLNNEQFF. For the CDR3, the DNA is TGTGCCAGCACTTTCCAAGACCTCCTAAACAATGAGCAGTTCTTC. V and J are TRBV5-8 and TRBJ2-1; no clear D gene. Germline-derived CDR1 and CDR2 are SGHTS and YDEGEE. With 6 bases removed from V and 5 bases from J, the gap between germline ends came to 18 bases. The CDR3 contains 15 residues.

The chain joins TRBV2 to TRBJ2-5; D is possibly TRBD2 (6 bases). Between the trimmed V and J ends, which lost 6 bases and 1 base, there was a span of 24 bases. The CDR3 has 18 residues. CDR1 is SNHLY, CDR2 FYNNEI, per germline. CDR3 protein: CASRPLRSMGGRQETQYF. Written as DNA, the CDR3 is TGTGCCAGCAGACCCCTACGATCCATGGGGGGACGCCAAGAGACCCAGTACTTC.

This chain links TRBV18 with TRBJ2-3, with TRBD2 identical over 11 bases. The CDR3 has 16 residues. Per the germline V gene, CDR1 is KGHSH and CDR2 is LQKENI. J lost 2 bases, V lost 6 bases, and 7 bases had no gene match. The CDR3, as DNA: TGTGCCAGCTCCTTCAGACTAGCGGGGAACACAGATACGCAGTATTTT. Translation gives CASSFRLAGNTDTQYF. The full variable domain, with the rest looked up from reference TRBV18 and TRBJ2-3, is NAGVMQNPRHLVRRRGQEARLRCSPMKGHSHVYWYRQLPEEGLKFMVYLQKENIIDESGMPKERFSAEFPKEGPSILRIQQVVRGDSAAYFCASSFRLAGNTDTQYFGPGTRLTVL.

The V call is TRBV7-8, the J call TRBJ2-7; TRBD1 or TRBD2 may be the D gene (5 bases each). The CDR3 extends over 14 amino acids. Trimming removed 5 bases at V and 6 bases at J, with 17 bases between. Germline V gives CDR1 SGHVS, CDR2 FQNEAQ. The CDR3 sequence is CASSHHPAGGEQYF. CDR3 coding DNA: TGTGCCAGCAGCCACCACCCCGCTGGGGGCGAGCAGTACTTC. The full variable domain, with the rest looked up from reference TRBV7-8 and TRBJ2-7, is GAGVSQSPRYKVAKRGQDVALRCDPISGHVSLFWYQQALGQGPEFLTYFQNEAQLDKSGLPSDRFFAERPEGSVSTLKIQRTQQEDSAVYLCASSHHPAGGEQYFGPGTRLTVT.

This sequence joins TRBV7-2 and TRBJ2-1; unclear D gene. The germline gives CDR1 SGHTA, CDR2 FQGNSA. Trimming removed 2 bases at V and 10 bases at J, with 9 bases between. CDR3 length: 12 amino acids. Written as DNA, the CDR3 is TGTGCCAGCAGCTTACATGGGGAAGAGCAGTTCTTC. The encoded protein is CASSLHGEEQFF.

This chain connects TRBV18 to TRBJ1-1; weak D call: TRBD1 (5 bases). CDR1 KGHSH and CDR2 LQKENI come from the germline V gene. Trimming pared 3 bases from V and 5 bases from J, leaving 16 bases between. The CDR3 loop spans 15 amino acids. The CDR3 loop is CASSPPGGVRTEAFF. In nucleotides, the CDR3 is TGTGCCAGCTCACCCCCGGGAGGGGTGAGAACTGAAGCTTTCTTT. Full variable domain (remainder filled in from reference TRBV18 and TRBJ1-1): NAGVMQNPRHLVRRRGQEARLRCSPMKGHSHVYWYRQLPEEGLKFMVYLQKENIIDESGMPKERFSAEFPKEGPSILRIQQVVRGDSAAYFCASSPPGGVRTEAFFGQGTRLTVV.

The V gene is TRBV5-4, the J gene TRBJ2-2; the match to TRBD1 covers 7 bases. The germline CDR1 and CDR2 sequences are SGHNT and YYREEE (reference sequence). The CDR3 sequence is 14 residues long. Trimming cost V 4 bases and J 4 bases; bases outside gene matches: 4. The CDR3 sequence is CASSPTGSTGELFF. The CDR3 nucleotides are TGTGCCAGCAGCCCGACAGGGTCCACCGGGGAGCTGTTTTTT.

This chain joins TRBV30 and TRBJ2-1; D call uncertain. The V and J ends lost 8 bases and 9 bases respectively, with 5 bases between them. CDR3 length equals 8 residues. The V gene's germline CDR1 is GTSNPN and CDR2 SVGIG (reference sequence). The CDR3 nucleotides are TGTGCCCTGGGTGAGCAGTTCTTC. Translated, it gives CALGEQFF.

The V and J genes are TRBV9 and TRBJ2-3; the D is unclear. The germline gives CDR1 SGDLS, CDR2 YYNGEE. The CDR3 sequence is 11 residues long. Trimming took 0 bases from V and 10 from J, leaving 6 bases between them. The CDR3 coding sequence is TGTGCCAGCAGCGTAGGCGAGGCGCAGTATTTT. Residues: CASSVGEAQYF.

The chain employs TRBV6-5 and TRBJ2-3, with TRBD2 identical over 10 bases. The CDR3 is 14 amino acids. CDR1 is MNHEY and CDR2 is SVGAGI in the germline V gene. V trimming: 6 bases; J trimming: 3 bases; junction bases outside the gene matches: 3. The CDR3 nucleotides are TGTGCCAGCAGGGCACTAGCGGGGACAGATACGCAGTATTTT. Amino acid sequence: CASRALAGTDTQYF.

The rearrangement uses TRBV28 and TRBJ1-4; no reliable D call. Germline loops: CDR1 MDHEN, CDR2 SYDVKM. Trimming left V 4 bases short and J 5 bases short, with 5 bases between. The CDR3 extends over 12 amino acids. CDR3 sequence reads: CASSYQNEKLFF. The CDR3 DNA reads TGTGCCAGCAGTTACCAAAATGAAAAACTGTTTTTT.

The V call is TRBV4-3, the J call TRBJ1-4; the D gene is possibly TRBD1 (5 bases). V lost 1 base and J 3 bases, leaving 15 bases between the germline ends. The CDR3 spans 17 residues. Germline assignment: CDR1 LGHNA and CDR2 YSLEER. The CDR3 DNA sequence: TGCGCCAGCAGCCAAGGCCCAGGAGGGACCTCTAATGAAAAACTGTTTTTT. Translating gives CASSQGPGGTSNEKLFF.